Here is one TCR beta chain with its context. Using immunoSEQ multiplex PCR, the repertoire was profiled, and TCRdb retains in-frame clones only, with some absent. The sample records roughly 88,000 clones, more than 75% being singletons. This specimen comes from a study of OX40 agonist ivuxolimab in advanced cancers. The source of this sequence is an adult with an advanced solid tumor such as melanoma, head and neck, liver or kidney cancer. Sequenced material: CD4+ or CD8+ T cells sorted from blood, taken in a trial of the OX40 agonist ivuxolimab.

In DNA, the CDR3 is TGTGCCAGCAGCTTAAGTTGGGGACAGGGGGGCACCGGGGAGCTGTTTTTT. It codes for CASSLSWGQGGTGELFF. The rearrangement joins TRBV7-9 to TRBJ2-2, with TRBD1 matching 11 bases. The CDR3 length is 17 residues. The V gene's germline CDR1 is SEHNR and CDR2 FQNEAQ (reference sequence). The trim removed 2 bases at V and 4 bases at J, leaving 6 bases unmatched. The full variable domain, with the rest looked up from reference TRBV7-9 and TRBJ2-2, is DTGVSQNPRHKITKRGQNVTFRCDPISEHNRLYWYRQTLGQGPEFLTYFQNEAQLEKSRLLSDRFSAERPKGSFSTLEIQRTEQGDSAMYLCASSLSWGQGGTGELFFGEGSRLTVL.